This entry concerns a single T cell receptor (beta chain). Its specificity is not known. This table comes from immunoSEQ multiplex PCR, and its TCRdb copy is limited to in-frame clones, with some not included. Seen here are 100,000 to 150,000 clones, about 90% observed once, and the top ten hold 1.1%. This sample stems from a study of T cell responses to AZD1222 COVID-19 vaccine. Study-level background: Investigators merged groups given second doses at roughly 4 or roughly 12 weeks. Overall study findings and caveats: Reports say nearly half of spike-specific TCRs go after unmutated variant regions. Mapped onto spike, vaccine-associated CD4 TCRs spanned it and were dominant at 160-218 and 743-854.

With 5 bases clipped from V and 2 bases from J, the junction kept 3 bases outside the gene matches. The germline CDR1 and CDR2 sequences are MNHEY and SMNVEV (reference sequence). The CDR3 contains 15 residues. This chain links TRBV27 with TRBJ2-2; 9 positions agree with TRBD1. This clonotype originated in an adult in good health. The sequencing used peripheral blood, collected on day 0 of AZD1222 vaccination. The CDR3 DNA reads as TGTGCCAGCAGTGGGGACAGGGCTAACACCGGGGAGCTGTTTTTT. It is translated as CASSGDRANTGELFF.